This T cell receptor (beta chain) was sequenced for a study of cytomegalovirus exposure and HLA in healthy donors. Study-wide points: After further analysis at a later stage, 15,000 to 20,000 TCR beta sequences were associated with HLA alleles at 0.05 false discovery rate. Presence/absence analyses supposed approximately even sequencing depth among donors.

Worth noting for this clone: No antigen is known for it. The same CDR3 arises from other DNA sequences in this sample as well.

The CDR3 runs 14 residues. The V and J ends lost 0 bases and 4 bases respectively, with 9 bases between them. Germline V CDR1 and CDR2: SEHNR, FQNEAQ (reference sequence). The PCR contained 60 Vbeta and 13 Jbeta primers. Sequencing used immunoSEQ multiplex PCR; TCRdb keeps in-frame clones, though not all of them. The sample includes a few hundred thousand clones, roughly 80% of them seen just once. The TCR comes from a man aged 40-50 years in good health and CMV-seronegative. Sequenced material: PBMCs. J is TRBJ1-2 and V is TRBV7-9, with D maybe TRBD1 (6 bases). Here the CDR3 DNA reads TGTGCCAGCAGCTTAGCGGGGGCAGGCTATGGCTACACCTTC. Its protein product is CASSLAGAGYGYTF.